This T cell receptor beta chain was recorded in a study of T-cell memory formation after mild COVID-19. In its sample, this clonotype ranks as medium-sized. TCRdb reprocessed the 5' RACE reads with MiXCR, giving one entry per CDR3 protein. The profile shows 100,000 to 150,000 distinct CDR3 sequences, about 5.9% of them singletons. Germline CDR1 reads SEHNR; CDR2 reads FQNEAQ (reference sequence). The CDR3 runs 17 residues. With V trimmed by 5 bases and J by 1 base, 11 bases remained unmatched. Sequenced sample: PBMCs or a T cell subset sorted from them (not recorded which). The chain combines TRBV7-9 with TRBJ2-3; 8 bases agree with TRBD2. The receptor was derived from an adult woman who had mild COVID-19 (a few samples of this study predate the infection). Cell type and time point are not known. The CDR3 here is CASSPGVAGSRTDTQYF. CDR3 bases: TGTGCCAGCAGCCCTGGGGTAGCGGGGTCTCGCACAGATACGCAGTATTTT.